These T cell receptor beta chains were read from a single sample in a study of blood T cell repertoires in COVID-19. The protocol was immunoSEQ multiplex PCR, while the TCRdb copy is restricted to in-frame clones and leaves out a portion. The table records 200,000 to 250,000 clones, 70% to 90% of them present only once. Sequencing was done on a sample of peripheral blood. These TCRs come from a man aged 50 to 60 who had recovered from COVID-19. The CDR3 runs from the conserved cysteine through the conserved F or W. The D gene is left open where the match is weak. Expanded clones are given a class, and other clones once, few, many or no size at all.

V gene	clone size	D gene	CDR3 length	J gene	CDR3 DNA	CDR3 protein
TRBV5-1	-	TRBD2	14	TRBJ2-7	TGCGCCAGCAGTTTGGCTAGCGGGAGCTACGAGCAGTACTTC	CASSLASGSYEQYF
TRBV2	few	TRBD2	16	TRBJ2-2	TGTGCCAGCAGTGAGGGACTAGCAACGAACACCGGGGAGCTGTTTTTT	CASSEGLATNTGELFF
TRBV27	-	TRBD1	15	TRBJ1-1	TGTGCCAGCAGTTTTCTGGGACAGGGTGAAACTGAAGCTTTCTTT	CASSFLGQGETEAFF
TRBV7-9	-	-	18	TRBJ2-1	TGTGCCAGCAGCTTACCCCGGACGGGGAGAGTTTCCTACAATGAGCAGTTCTTC	CASSLPRTGRVSYNEQFF
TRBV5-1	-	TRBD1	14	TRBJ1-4	TGCGCCAGCAGCGTGGACAGGGGCGATGAAAAACTGTTTTTT	CASSVDRGDEKLFF
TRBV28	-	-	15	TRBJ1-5	TGTGCCAGCAGTTTTCAGACACTTTCCCATCAGCCCCAGCATTTT	CASSFQTLSHQPQHF
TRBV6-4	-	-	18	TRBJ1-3	TGTGCCAGCAGTCCCAGACCTCAGACAGCCGCCTCTGGAAACACCATATATTTT	CASSPRPQTAASGNTIYF
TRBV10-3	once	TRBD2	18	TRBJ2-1	TGTGCCATCAGTGAGTCGACACTAGCGGGAATGGGGTACAATGAGCAGTTCTTC	CAISESTLAGMGYNEQFF
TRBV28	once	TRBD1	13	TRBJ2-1	TGTGCCAGCAGTTCAGGGGGCGCGAATGAGCAGTTCTTC	CASSSGGANEQFF
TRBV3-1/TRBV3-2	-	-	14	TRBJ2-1	TGTGCCAGCAGCCAAGGCTACTCAAGCCTGGAGCAGTTCTTC	CASSQGYSSLEQFF
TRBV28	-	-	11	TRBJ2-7	TGTGCCAGTGCCCTGGGGAGCGAGCAGTACTTC	CASALGSEQYF
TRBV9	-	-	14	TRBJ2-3	TGTGCCAGCAGCGTAACTACGAGCACAGATACGCAGTATTTT	CASSVTTSTDTQYF
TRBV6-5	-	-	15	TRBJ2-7	TGTGCCAGCAGCAAACAACAGGGAGTGGGCTACGAGCAGTACTTC	CASSKQQGVGYEQYF
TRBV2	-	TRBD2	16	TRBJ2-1	TGTGCCAGCAGGTCCCGGGAGGGCCTGATTACAAATGAGCAGTTCTTC	CASRSREGLITNEQFF
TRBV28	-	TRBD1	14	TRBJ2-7	TGTGCCAGCAGCCTATGGGACAGCTCCTACGAGCAGTACTTC	CASSLWDSSYEQYF
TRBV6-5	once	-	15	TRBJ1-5	TGTGCCAGCAGTTCAGACAGCTATAGCAATCAGCCCCAGCATTTT	CASSSDSYSNQPQHF
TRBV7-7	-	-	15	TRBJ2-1	TGTGCCAGCAGCTTAGACATCGTACCTTACAATGAGCAGTTCTTC	CASSLDIVPYNEQFF
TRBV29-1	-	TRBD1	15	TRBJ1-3	TGCAGCGTAATGACACAGGGGATCTCTGGAAACACCATATATTTT	CSVMTQGISGNTIYF
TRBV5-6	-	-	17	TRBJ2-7	TGTGCCAGCAGCTCGATCTTAGGGGGAGCCAGCTCCTACGAGCAGTACTTC	CASSSILGGASSYEQYF
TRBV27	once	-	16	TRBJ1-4	TGTGCCAGCAGTGAATTGGGAGGGGCAATGAATAAAAAACTGTTTTTT	CASSELGGAMNKKLFF
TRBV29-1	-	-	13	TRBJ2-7	TGCAGCGGCCGGGGGGCGGGTTCCTACGAGCAGTACTTC	CSGRGAGSYEQYF
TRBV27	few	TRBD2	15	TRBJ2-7	TGTGCCAGCAGTTCGGTCGGGAGGGCGGAGGGCGAGCAGTACTTC	CASSSVGRAEGEQYF
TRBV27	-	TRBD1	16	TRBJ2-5	TGTGCCAGCAGTTTTGGGACAGGGGCGATCAAAGAGACCCAGTACTTC	CASSFGTGAIKETQYF
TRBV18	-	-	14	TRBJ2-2	TGTGCCAGCACCCAGGGAAGAAGCACCGGGGAGCTGTTTTTT	CASTQGRSTGELFF
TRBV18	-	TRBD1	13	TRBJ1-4	TGTGCCAGCTCACCGAGACAGGGAGAAAAACTGTTTTTT	CASSPRQGEKLFF
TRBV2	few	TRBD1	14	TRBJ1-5	TGTGCCAGCAGTGGACAGGGGGGCAATCAGCCCCAGCATTTT	CASSGQGGNQPQHF